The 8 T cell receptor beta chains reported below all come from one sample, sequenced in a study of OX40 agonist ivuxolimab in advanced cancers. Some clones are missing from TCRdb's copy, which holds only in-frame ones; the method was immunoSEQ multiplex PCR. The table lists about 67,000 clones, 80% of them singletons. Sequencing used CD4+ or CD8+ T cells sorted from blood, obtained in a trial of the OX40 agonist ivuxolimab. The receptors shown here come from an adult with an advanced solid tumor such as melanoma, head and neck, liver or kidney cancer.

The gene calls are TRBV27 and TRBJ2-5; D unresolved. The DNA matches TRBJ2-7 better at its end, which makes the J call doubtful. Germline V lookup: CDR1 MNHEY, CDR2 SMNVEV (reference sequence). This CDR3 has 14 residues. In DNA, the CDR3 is TGTGCCAGCAGTTTCCGGACGGAGTCCTACGAGCAGTACTTC. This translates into CASSFRTESYEQYF.

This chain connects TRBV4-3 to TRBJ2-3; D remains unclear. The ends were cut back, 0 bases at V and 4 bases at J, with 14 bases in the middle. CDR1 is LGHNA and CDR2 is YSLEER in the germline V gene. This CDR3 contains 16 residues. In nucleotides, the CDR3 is TGCGCCAGCAGCCAAGACCCGGGCTCCCAGGCAGATACGCAGTATTTT. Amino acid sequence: CASSQDPGSQADTQYF.

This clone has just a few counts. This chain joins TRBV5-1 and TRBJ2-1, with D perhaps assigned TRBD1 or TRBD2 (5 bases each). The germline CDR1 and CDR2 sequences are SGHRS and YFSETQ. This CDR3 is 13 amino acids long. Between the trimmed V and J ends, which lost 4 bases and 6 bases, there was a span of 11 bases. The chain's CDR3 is CASSPRDPNEQFF. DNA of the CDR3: TGCGCCAGCAGCCCCCGGGACCCCAATGAGCAGTTCTTC.

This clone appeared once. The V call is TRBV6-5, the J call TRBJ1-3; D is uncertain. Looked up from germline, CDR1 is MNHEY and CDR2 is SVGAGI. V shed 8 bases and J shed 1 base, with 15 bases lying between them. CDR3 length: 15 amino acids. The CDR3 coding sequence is TGTGCCAGCGGACCTTACCTGGGGTCTGGAAACACCATATATTTT. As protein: CASGPYLGSGNTIYF.

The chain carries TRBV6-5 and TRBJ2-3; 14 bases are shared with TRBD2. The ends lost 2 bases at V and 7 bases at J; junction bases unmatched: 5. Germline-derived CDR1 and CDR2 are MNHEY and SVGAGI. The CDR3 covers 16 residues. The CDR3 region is CASSYRLAGGPHTQYF. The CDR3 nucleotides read TGTGCCAGCAGTTACCGACTAGCGGGAGGGCCTCATACGCAGTATTTT.

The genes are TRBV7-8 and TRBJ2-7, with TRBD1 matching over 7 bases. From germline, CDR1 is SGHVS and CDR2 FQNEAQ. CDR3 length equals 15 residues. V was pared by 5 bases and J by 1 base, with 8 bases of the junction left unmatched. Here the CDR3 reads CASSPPGQTSYEQYF. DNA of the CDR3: TGTGCCAGCAGCCCACCGGGACAGACTTCCTACGAGCAGTACTTC.

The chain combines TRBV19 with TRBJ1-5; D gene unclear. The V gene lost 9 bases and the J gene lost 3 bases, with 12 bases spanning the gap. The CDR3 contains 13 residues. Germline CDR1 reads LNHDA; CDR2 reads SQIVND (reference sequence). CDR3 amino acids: CASNGRDNQPQHF. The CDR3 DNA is TGTGCCAGCAACGGACGGGACAATCAGCCCCAGCATTTT.

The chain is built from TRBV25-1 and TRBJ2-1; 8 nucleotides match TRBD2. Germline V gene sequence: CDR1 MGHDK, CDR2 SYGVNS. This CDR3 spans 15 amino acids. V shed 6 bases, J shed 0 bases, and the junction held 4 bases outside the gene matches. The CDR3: CASRNAGGSYNEQFF. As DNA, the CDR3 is TGTGCCAGCAGGAACGCGGGGGGCTCCTACAATGAGCAGTTCTTC.